This TCR beta chain stems from a study of T cells in Graves' hyperthyroidism and ophthalmopathy. With respect to this clonotype: Its target is unknown.

Study-wide findings and caveats: Most thyroid clonotypes expanded above 0.001 appeared in blood too.

Amplified regions were TCR beta CDR3 sequences from RNA transcripts. Researchers ran a first-round RT-PCR on the TCR CDR3 using the HTBI primer set. TCRdb reprocessed the multiplex PCR reads with MiXCR, giving one entry per CDR3 protein. This table has 700,000 or so distinct CDR3 sequences, more than 12% appearing once. The study included ophthalmopathy patients with Clinical Activity Score at least 3, NOSPECS grade at least 4 and duration under 3 months. Diagnoses were made from clinical symptoms, serum measures (thyroxine and TRAb), thyroid ultrasound and orbital computed tomography. The length of the CDR3 is 15 residues. Per germline, CDR1 SGHVS and CDR2 FNYEAQ. V trimming: 1 base; J trimming: 6 bases; junction bases outside the gene matches: 4.

This receptor was identified in a woman aged 50 to 60 with Graves' ophthalmopathy. Input material: blood. The gene calls are TRBV7-6 and TRBJ2-7; 12 bases map to TRBD2. The DNA for the CDR3 is TGTGCCAGCAGCTTAGTACTAGCGGGAGGCGCCGAGCAGTACTTC. It yields the protein CASSLVLAGGAEQYF.